The 30 T cell receptor beta chains listed next were all sequenced from one sample in a study of shared clonotypes between healthy human individuals. The table came from immunoSEQ multiplex PCR; TCRdb's copy has only in-frame clones and leaves some out. The data hold a few million clones, with over 85% observed a single time. The sequencing input was naive CD4+ T cells from PBMCs. Subset reported: CD45RA+ positively selected. These receptors came from a man aged 18-30 years in good health. Some clones in this sample may be carry-over from other donors' samples.

In regard to this clone: This specimen includes other DNA sequences encoding the same CDR3. The chain recombines TRBV5-1 with TRBJ2-7; 10 bases are shared with TRBD2. J lost 1 base, V lost 0 bases, and 4 bases had no gene match. Per the germline V gene, CDR1 is SGHRS and CDR2 is YFSETQ. The length of the CDR3 is 16 residues. CDR3 DNA: TGCGCCAGCAGCTTGGCCGGGACTAGCGTTTCCTACGAGCAGTACTTC. Protein sequence: CASSLAGTSVSYEQYF.

This chain connects TRBV5-6 to TRBJ2-7; maybe TRBD2 (5 bases). Deletions cut 4 bases from V and 2 bases from J, with 16 bases between. Germline-derived CDR1 and CDR2 are SGHDT and YYEEEE. The CDR3 contains 15 residues. This CDR3 reads CASSRKPTEAYEQYF. For the CDR3, the DNA is TGTGCCAGCAGCCGGAAGCCGACGGAGGCCTACGAGCAGTACTTC.

The gene calls are TRBV30 and TRBJ2-6, with unresolved D. CDR1 and CDR2 (germline): GTSNPN, SVGIG (reference sequence). The CDR3 has 14 residues. V was trimmed by 5 bases and J by 1 base, leaving 9 bases between them. Written as DNA, the CDR3 is TGTGCCTGGTTGCAGCCGTCTGGGGCCAACGTCCTGACTTTC. Amino acids: CAWLQPSGANVLTF.

The chain recombines TRBV5-4 with TRBJ2-1; 10 positions agree with TRBD2. From germline, CDR1 is SGHNT and CDR2 YYREEE (reference sequence). Germline trimming cut 2 bases from V and 9 bases from J; bases unmatched to any gene: 8. This CDR3 region has 15 residues. The CDR3, as DNA: TGTGCCAGCAGCTTAGGGGCTAGCGGGAGCGGTGAGCAGTTCTTC. It yields the protein CASSLGASGSGEQFF.

The V and J genes are TRBV2 and TRBJ2-1, with D possibly matching TRBD2 (7 bases). Germline assignment: CDR1 SNHLY and CDR2 FYNNEI. The CDR3 covers 16 residues. Trimming left V 2 bases short and J 1 base short, with 12 bases between. The chain's CDR3 is CASSERGRASYNEQFF. The CDR3 nucleotides are TGTGCCAGCAGTGAAAGGGGGAGGGCGTCCTACAATGAGCAGTTCTTC.

V usage is TRBV5-1 and J usage is TRBJ1-1; D call uncertain. The CDR3 extends over 14 amino acids. Deletions cut 0 bases from V and 1 base from J, with 7 bases between. Germline V gene sequence: CDR1 SGHRS, CDR2 YFSETQ. The CDR3 region is CASSLGLTNTEAFF. Written as DNA, the CDR3 is TGCGCCAGCAGCTTGGGGCTCACGAACACTGAAGCTTTCTTT.

Remarks on this clone: Other DNA sequences in the same sample also yield this CDR3. This chain joins TRBV9 and TRBJ2-2; D unclear. CDR3 length equals 15 residues. Germline assignment: CDR1 SGDLS and CDR2 YYNGEE. With 0 bases removed from V and 3 bases from J, the gap between germline ends came to 9 bases. CDR3: CASSVGSRDTGELFF. CDR3 coding DNA: TGTGCCAGCAGCGTAGGGAGCCGGGACACCGGGGAGCTGTTTTTT.

V usage is TRBV28 and J usage is TRBJ1-2; perhaps TRBD1 as D (6 bases). The CDR3 runs 15 residues. The germline V gene has CDR1 MDHEN and CDR2 SYDVKM. Trimming took off 6 bases at V and 6 bases at J, with 20 bases between the two ends. CDR3 sequence (DNA): TGTGCCAGCAGCCTTCCAGGGACACCCAGGGATGGCTACACCTTC. Protein product: CASSLPGTPRDGYTF.

J is TRBJ2-3 and V is TRBV10-3, with D perhaps TRBD2 (5 bases). The CDR3 covers 15 residues. The V gene's germline CDR1 is ENHRY and CDR2 SYGVKD. Trimming removed 6 bases at V and 3 bases at J, with 16 bases between. CDR3 DNA sequence: TGTGCCATCAGGGAGAGGGTGGGCCGGACAGATACGCAGTATTTT. Its protein is CAIRERVGRTDTQYF.

V usage is TRBV28 and J usage is TRBJ2-1; D is unresolved. In germline, CDR1 is MDHEN, CDR2 SYDVKM. The CDR3 is made up of 10 amino acids. V gave up 3 bases and J gave up 8 bases, with 2 bases separating them. The CDR3 reads CASSLHEQFF. The CDR3 DNA sequence: TGTGCCAGCAGTTTGCATGAGCAGTTCTTC.

The chain couples TRBV12-5 to TRBJ2-3, with 9 positions matching TRBD2. The ends lost 1 base at V and 3 bases at J; junction bases unmatched: 17. Germline V gene lookup returns CDR1 LGHNT and CDR2 FRNRAP. The CDR3 totals 20 residues. The CDR3 DNA is TGTGCTAGTGGTTTGGCAGGGGTTGGAGGAGCGGGAGGTGAAACAGATACGCAGTATTTT. It yields the protein CASGLAGVGGAGGETDTQYF.

The chain combines TRBV28 with TRBJ2-7, with D unclear. V gave up 7 bases and J gave up 1 base, with 20 bases separating them. The CDR3 loop spans 16 amino acids. In germline, CDR1 is MDHEN, CDR2 SYDVKM. The CDR3 sequence is CASTPASAAISYEQYF. CDR3 nucleotides: TGTGCCAGCACCCCCGCTTCGGCGGCGATATCCTACGAGCAGTACTTC.

J is TRBJ2-3 and V is TRBV28; 8 positions match TRBD2. Looked up from germline, CDR1 is MDHEN and CDR2 is SYDVKM. The CDR3 is 14 residues long. The junction had 7 bases not matched to a gene; V was cut back by 5 bases and J by 6 bases. The CDR3 nucleotides are TGTGCCAGCAGTCAACACAGCGGGAGTGATACGCAGTATTTT. Translated, it gives CASSQHSGSDTQYF.

The chain joins TRBV27 to TRBJ1-5; maybe TRBD1 (5 bases). Germline CDR1 is MNHEY and CDR2 is SMNVEV (reference sequence). This CDR3 is 15 amino acids long. Trimming shortened V by 6 bases and J by 6 bases, and 18 bases separated the two germline ends. The CDR3 DNA reads as TGTGCCAGCAGATTGTATGCCGGGGGGACTCAGCCCCAGCATTTT. This gives the protein CASRLYAGGTQPQHF.

This clone was seen just once. The rearrangement links TRBV10-3 to TRBJ1-1; perhaps TRBD1 as D (6 bases). Germline CDR1 ENHRY, CDR2 SYGVKD. The CDR3 extends over 14 amino acids. With 11 bases removed from V and 4 bases from J, the gap between germline ends came to 20 bases. The CDR3 sequence: CASHPTGGGTEAFF. In nucleotides, the CDR3 is TGTGCCTCCCACCCCACAGGAGGGGGCACTGAAGCTTTCTTT.

This chain connects TRBV2 to TRBJ2-3; 8 nucleotides match TRBD2. There are 13 residues in the CDR3. The germline V gene encodes CDR1 SNHLY and CDR2 FYNNEI. V shed 6 bases and J 3 bases; nucleotides not matched to a gene: 2. The CDR3 nucleotides read TGTGCCAGCAGGAGCGGGAGAACAGATACGCAGTATTTT. Its translation: CASRSGRTDTQYF.

Comment on this clone: The same CDR3 also results from other DNA sequences found in this sample. The J gene is TRBJ2-3, the V gene TRBV2; 7 bases match TRBD2. CDR3 length equals 15 residues. V trimming: 3 bases; J trimming: 1 base; junction bases outside the gene matches: 4. Germline V CDR1 and CDR2: SNHLY, FYNNEI. The CDR3 protein is CASSDGLAGTDTQYF. In DNA form, the CDR3 reads TGTGCCAGCAGTGATGGCCTAGCGGGCACAGATACGCAGTATTTT.

The chain is built from TRBV28 and TRBJ1-1; 11 bases are shared with TRBD1. The CDR3 consists of 14 residues. CDR1 and CDR2 (germline): MDHEN, SYDVKM. Trimming took 5 bases from V and 13 from J; bases not matched to a gene: 12. The CDR3 DNA follows: TGTGCCAGCAGTCTCCCCCGGGGACAGGGGGATGTTTTCTTT. Its translation: CASSLPRGQGDVFF.

The rearrangement links TRBV19 to TRBJ2-2; TRBD1 matches 7 bases. This CDR3 contains 14 residues. After removal of 3 bases from V and 7 bases from J, the junction contained 5 bases not matched to a gene. Germline values: CDR1 LNHDA, CDR2 SQIVND (reference sequence). CDR3: CASSIDRVGGELFF. CDR3 DNA: TGTGCCAGTAGTATCGACAGGGTTGGCGGGGAGCTGTTTTTT.

This clone was counted once. This chain joins TRBV5-6 and TRBJ1-4; D might be TRBD1 (5 bases). The CDR3 runs 17 residues. From germline, CDR1 is SGHDT and CDR2 YYEEEE. The germline V and J ends were trimmed by 4 bases and 3 bases, with 19 bases remaining between them. The CDR3 DNA reads TGTGCCAGCAGCAAAATTGGGGAATCCAGGGCTAATGAAAAACTGTTTTTT. The encoded protein is CASSKIGESRANEKLFF.

This clone was found once. The J gene is TRBJ2-3, the V gene TRBV7-3; D unresolved. CDR1 and CDR2 from the germline V gene are SGHTA and FQGTGA. The V end was cut by 0 bases, the J end by 5 bases, with 6 bases between. The CDR3 length is 13 residues. The CDR3 region is CASSLTSGDTQYF. The CDR3 nucleotides are TGTGCCAGCAGCTTAACGTCCGGAGATACGCAGTATTTT.

This clone was observed once. This chain links TRBV5-5 with TRBJ1-1, with a weak D call TRBD1 (5 bases). Germline-derived CDR1 and CDR2 are SGHKS and YYEKEE (reference sequence). The CDR3 contains 16 residues. The V end lost 0 bases, the J end lost 3 bases, and 15 bases lay between the germline ends. CDR3 sequence (DNA): TGTGCCAGCAGCTTGGCCCGGAGTCGACAGCACACTGAAGCTTTCTTT. Translating gives CASSLARSRQHTEAFF.

In the case of this clone: Other DNA sequences in this sample translate to the same CDR3. The chain carries TRBV20-1 and TRBJ2-7; possibly TRBD1 or TRBD2 for D (5 bases each). Trimming left V 6 bases short and J 5 bases short, with 11 bases between. The CDR3 length is 11 residues. Germline V gene lookup returns CDR1 DFQATT and CDR2 SNEGSKA (reference sequence). The CDR3 sequence is CSAPRGDEQYF. CDR3 nucleotides: TGCAGTGCCCCCAGAGGGGACGAGCAGTACTTC.

This chain joins TRBV5-6 and TRBJ1-1; a weak D match, TRBD1 (6 bases). V lost 4 bases to trimming and J lost 10 bases, with 23 bases between them. From germline, CDR1 is SGHDT and CDR2 YYEEEE. The CDR3 is 15 residues long. The chain's CDR3 is CASSPWGIQGSRAFF. Here the CDR3 DNA reads TGTGCCAGCAGCCCCTGGGGGATCCAGGGGTCTCGAGCTTTCTTT.

The V gene is TRBV28, the J gene TRBJ2-1; D is uncertain. Trimming shortened V by 5 bases and J by 8 bases, and 13 bases separated the two germline ends. CDR3 length: 13 amino acids. The germline gives CDR1 MDHEN, CDR2 SYDVKM. The CDR3 here is CASSPNSPHEQFF. The CDR3 region has the DNA TGTGCCAGCAGTCCAAATTCACCCCATGAGCAGTTCTTC.

The chain combines TRBV5-1 with TRBJ2-1, with 8 bases fitting TRBD1. The germline V gene has CDR1 SGHRS and CDR2 YFSETQ. V lost 2 bases and J lost 3; bases outside the gene matches: 4. This CDR3 spans 15 amino acids. The CDR3: CASSLQGQGYNEQFF. In nucleotides, the CDR3 is TGCGCCAGCAGCTTACAAGGACAGGGCTACAATGAGCAGTTCTTC. Full variable domain (missing parts from reference TRBV5-1 and TRBJ2-1): KAGVTQTPRYLIKTRGQQVTLSCSPISGHRSVSWYQQTPGQGLQFLFEYFSETQRNKGNFPGRFSGRQFSNSRSEMNVSTLELGDSALYLCASSLQGQGYNEQFFGPGTRLTVL.

The chain combines TRBV14 with TRBJ1-6; D is ambiguous. Trimming shortened V by 1 base and J by 9 bases, and 7 bases separated the two germline ends. The V gene's germline CDR1 is SGHDN and CDR2 FVKESK. The CDR3 sequence is 13 residues long. The CDR3 region is CASSQAYTSPLHF. In DNA, the CDR3 is TGTGCCAGCAGCCAAGCTTACACTTCACCCCTCCACTTT.

The gene calls are TRBV2 and TRBJ1-1; D gene uncertain. The V gene's germline CDR1 is SNHLY and CDR2 FYNNEI. V lost 6 bases and J lost 5, with 10 bases in between. There are 12 residues in the CDR3. The CDR3 DNA sequence: TGTGCCAGCAGGGAGGAGGTGACTGAAGCTTTCTTT. This codes for CASREEVTEAFF.

The chain has TRBV11-2 and TRBJ1-2; D gene unclear. CDR1 is SGHAT, CDR2 FQNNGV, per germline. V lost 0 bases to trimming and J lost 2 bases, with 13 bases between them. This CDR3 has 16 amino acids. CDR3 nucleotide sequence: TGTGCCAGCAGCTTAGATTTAGACGGCAGGAACTATGGCTACACCTTC. Its translation is CASSLDLDGRNYGYTF.

This clone appeared a single time. The V gene is TRBV7-9, the J gene TRBJ2-2, with D hard to call. Trimming stripped 0 bases from V and 4 bases from J, with 12 bases between. CDR3 size: 16 residues. CDR1 and CDR2 (germline): SEHNR, FQNEAQ (reference sequence). The DNA of the CDR3 is TGTGCCAGCAGCTTAGCGTCTGGTCAGCTCACCGGGGAGCTGTTTTTT. Translation: CASSLASGQLTGELFF.